This TCR beta chain was identified in a study of cytomegalovirus exposure and HLA in healthy donors. Whole-study findings and limits: Reports state that TCR beta sequences accurately predicted most subjects' HLA-A and HLA-B alleles. Previously analyzed data showed that most TCR beta V segments were productive at a frequency of about 87% or about 30%. In a later analysis, TCR beta V- and J-gene trimming showed a link to a missense DCLRE1C variant.

As to this clone: What it binds is not known.

Researchers ran the PCR with 60 Vbeta and 13 Jbeta primers. Generated by immunoSEQ multiplex PCR, the TCRdb table keeps only in-frame clones and is missing some. The sample contains 150,000 or so clones, approximately 80% of which appear only once. The clonotype comes from a woman aged 30 to 39 in good health and CMV-seronegative. The sequenced sample was PBMCs.

The CDR3 bases are TGTGCCAGCAGTTTATGTAGCCAACCGGGACTAGCGGGATCAAGCTCCTACAATGAGCAGTTCTTC. Protein sequence: CASSLCSQPGLAGSSSYNEQFF. The J gene is TRBJ2-1, the V gene TRBV27; 13 positions agree with TRBD2. The J segment lost 0 bases and the V segment lost 1 base, leaving 15 bases of the junction unmatched. The V gene's germline CDR1 is MNHEY and CDR2 SMNVEV (reference sequence). This CDR3 has 22 amino acids.